These 14 T cell receptor beta chains originate from one sample sequenced in a study of blood T cell repertoires in COVID-19 (dated by TCRdb to the early 2020s). Library generation was performed with the immunoSEQ multiplex PCR assay. TCRdb retrieved this table from immuneACCESS and kept in-frame rearrangements only. Not all clones are present; in checked studies, unresolved V genes account for under half, and no reason is known for the remainder. The sample data list some 47,000 clones, and about 88% of these were observed just once. The ten most abundant clones make up 4.9% of the sample. The sequenced sample was peripheral blood. The receptors come from a man in his sixties with active COVID-19.

This chain uses TRBV19 with TRBJ1-1; TRBD1 aligns across 9 bases. The germline CDR1 and CDR2 sequences are LNHDA and SQIVND (reference sequence). This CDR3 is 18 amino acids long. V lost 5 bases, J lost 0 bases, and 13 bases stayed unmatched. This CDR3 reads CASSAKRTGALMNTEAFF. In nucleotides, the CDR3 is TGTGCCAGTAGTGCCAAAAGGACAGGGGCCCTAATGAACACTGAAGCTTTCTTT. Using reference TRBV19 and TRBJ1-1 for the parts outside the CDR3, the full variable domain is DGGITQSPKYLFRKEGQNVTLSCEQNLNHDAMYWYRQDPGQGLRLIYYSQIVNDFQKGDIAEGYSVSREKKESFPLTVTSAQKNPTAFYLCASSAKRTGALMNTEAFFGQGTRLTVV.

The gene calls are TRBV29-1 and TRBJ2-1; 11 nucleotides align to TRBD2. V lost 7 bases and J lost 5; bases outside the gene matches: 7. The V gene's germline CDR1 is SQVTM and CDR2 ANQGSEA. The CDR3 consists of 14 residues. CDR3 region: CSERGLAANNEQFF. The CDR3 bases are TGCAGCGAAAGGGGACTAGCGGCGAACAATGAGCAGTTCTTC.

J is TRBJ2-1 and V is TRBV3-1 (or the pseudogene TRBV3-2); 9 nucleotides align to TRBD2. The V segment lost 2 bases and the J segment 12 bases; nucleotides outside the gene matches: 11. Germline V CDR1 and CDR2: LGHDT, YNNKEL (reference sequence). The CDR3 is 15 residues long. The CDR3 here is CASSQRAGGYSGQFF. The CDR3 DNA reads as TGTGCCAGCAGCCAACGAGCGGGAGGCTATTCGGGGCAGTTCTTC.

V gene TRBV29-1 combines with J gene TRBJ2-1; weak D call: TRBD1 (5 bases). Trimming stripped 1 base from V and 0 bases from J, with 16 bases between. CDR1 and CDR2 from the germline V gene are SQVTM and ANQGSEA. CDR3 size: 17 residues. Here the CDR3 reads CSVEGTLGMSSYNEQFF. CDR3 DNA: TGCAGCGTTGAAGGGACACTGGGTATGAGCTCCTACAATGAGCAGTTCTTC.

The V and J genes are TRBV18 and TRBJ2-1; 9 nucleotides agree with TRBD2. Germline CDR1 reads KGHSH; CDR2 reads LQKENI. This CDR3 spans 18 amino acids. Trimming removed 5 bases from V and 0 bases from J; junction bases left unmatched: 11. As DNA, the CDR3 is TGTGCCAGCTCAAGTCAACTAGCGGGTCTGAGCTCCTACAATGAGCAGTTCTTC. This sequence encodes CASSSQLAGLSSYNEQFF.

The J gene is TRBJ2-7, the V gene TRBV7-8; D ambiguous. Looked up from germline, CDR1 is SGHVS and CDR2 is FQNEAQ. The ends were cut back, 3 bases at V and 3 bases at J, with 15 bases in the middle. CDR3 length: 15 residues. The CDR3 DNA reads TGTGCCAGCAGCTTCGGCAGGCCGGCCCTCTACGAGCAGTACTTC. This gives the protein CASSFGRPALYEQYF.

The chain recombines TRBV10-3 with TRBJ2-7; 10 bases align to TRBD2. Trimming at V came to 5 bases and at J to 4 bases, leaving 5 bases not matched to a gene. There are 14 residues in the CDR3. Germline loops: CDR1 ENHRY, CDR2 SYGVKD. CDR3 DNA: TGTGCCATCAGTTCTAGCGGGAGTCAATACGAGCAGTACTTC. This gives the protein CAISSSGSQYEQYF.

The V gene is TRBV28, the J gene TRBJ2-1; D is undetermined. From germline, CDR1 is MDHEN and CDR2 SYDVKM. The CDR3 runs to 12 residues. Between the trimmed V and J ends, which lost 2 bases and 8 bases, there was a span of 7 bases. CDR3 in amino acids: CASSLAAYEQFF. The DNA for the CDR3 is TGTGCCAGCAGTTTAGCGGCCTATGAGCAGTTCTTC.

The chain recombines TRBV12-3 or TRBV12-4 with TRBJ2-5; D call uncertain. CDR3 length: 12 residues. The V and J ends lost 6 bases and 1 base respectively, with 6 bases between them. The CDR3 here is CASSRLQETQYF. The DNA of the CDR3 is TGTGCCAGCAGCCGACTCCAAGAGACCCAGTACTTC.

This clone appeared once. The CDR3 sequence: CATQAGAAQPQHF. Here the CDR3 DNA reads TGTGCCACCCAGGCAGGGGCCGCTCAGCCCCAGCATTTT. The genes are TRBV18 and TRBJ1-5, with D maybe TRBD1 (6 bases). V gave up 10 bases and J gave up 6 bases, with 16 bases separating them. Looked up from germline, CDR1 is KGHSH and CDR2 is LQKENI. The CDR3 is 13 residues long. The full variable domain, with the rest looked up from reference TRBV18 and TRBJ1-5, is NAGVMQNPRHLVRRRGQEARLRCSPMKGHSHVYWYRQLPEEGLKFMVYLQKENIIDESGMPKERFSAEFPKEGPSILRIQQVVRGDSAAYFCATQAGAAQPQHFGDGTRLSIL.

This chain connects TRBV6-2 or TRBV6-3 to TRBJ1-4; 8 bases agree with TRBD1. The CDR3 contains 14 residues. CDR1 and CDR2 from the germline V gene are MNHEY and SVGEGT. J gave up 8 bases and V 4 bases, and 6 bases lay outside the gene matches. The CDR3 spells CASSSDRDLEKLFF. The CDR3 DNA reads as TGTGCCAGCAGTTCGGACAGGGATCTCGAAAAACTGTTTTTT.

This clone was recorded once. CDR3 nucleotides: TGTGCCAGCAGTGAGGTGGACAGGAACTACAATGAGCAGTTCTTC. Protein product: CASSEVDRNYNEQFF. This sequence joins TRBV6-4 and TRBJ2-1; 7 bases agree with TRBD1. J gave up 3 bases and V 3 bases, and 5 bases lay outside the gene matches. Per germline, CDR1 MRHNA and CDR2 SNTAGT. This CDR3 has 15 residues.

The chain recombines TRBV5-4 with TRBJ1-3; TRBD1 aligns across 8 bases. The junction had 2 bases not matched to a gene; V was cut back by 3 bases and J by 0 bases. The CDR3 totals 15 residues. The V gene's germline CDR1 is SGHNT and CDR2 YYREEE (reference sequence). The CDR3 DNA follows: TGTGCCAGCAGCTACGGGACAGGCTCTGGAAACACCATATATTTT. Protein: CASSYGTGSGNTIYF.

The chain is built from TRBV29-1 and TRBJ2-7, with 8 nucleotides matching TRBD2. The CDR3 contains 11 residues. CDR1 and CDR2 from the germline V gene are SQVTM and ANQGSEA. V gave up 7 bases and J gave up 4 bases; unmatched junction bases: 3. CDR3 loop: CSAGTSYEQYF. Written as DNA, the CDR3 is TGCAGCGCCGGGACTAGTTACGAGCAGTACTTC.